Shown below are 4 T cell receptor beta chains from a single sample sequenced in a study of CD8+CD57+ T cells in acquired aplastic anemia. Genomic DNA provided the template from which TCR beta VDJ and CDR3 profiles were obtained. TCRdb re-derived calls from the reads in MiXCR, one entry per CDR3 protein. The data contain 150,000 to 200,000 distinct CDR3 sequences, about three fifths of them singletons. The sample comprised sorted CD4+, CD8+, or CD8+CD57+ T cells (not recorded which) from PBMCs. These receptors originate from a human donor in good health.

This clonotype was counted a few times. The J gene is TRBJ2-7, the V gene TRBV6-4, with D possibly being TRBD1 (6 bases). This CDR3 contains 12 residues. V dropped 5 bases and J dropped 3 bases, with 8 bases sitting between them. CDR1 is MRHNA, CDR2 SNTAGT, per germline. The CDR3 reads CASSPQGYEQYV. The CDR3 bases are TGTGCCAGCAGTCCACAGGGCTACGAGCAGTACGTC.

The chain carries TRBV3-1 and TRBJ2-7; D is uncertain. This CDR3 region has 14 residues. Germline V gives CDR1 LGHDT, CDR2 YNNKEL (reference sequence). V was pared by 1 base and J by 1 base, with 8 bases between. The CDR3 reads CASSQGTVSYEQYF. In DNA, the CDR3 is TGTGCCAGCAGCCAAGGAACAGTTTCCTACGAGCAGTACTTC.

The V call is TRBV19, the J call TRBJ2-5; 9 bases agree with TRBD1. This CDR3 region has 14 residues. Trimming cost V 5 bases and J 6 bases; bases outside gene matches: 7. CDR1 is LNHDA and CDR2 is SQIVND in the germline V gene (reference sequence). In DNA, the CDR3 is TGTGCCAGTAGTGCCGGACAGGGGCCACAGACCCAGTACTTC. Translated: CASSAGQGPQTQYF.

CDR3 sequence (DNA): TGCAGCGTTGCGCAGGTTTGGTCCGAGCAGTACTTC. This gives the protein CSVAQVWSEQYF. The gene calls are TRBV29-1 and TRBJ2-7; D unclear. The germline CDR1 and CDR2 sequences are SQVTM and ANQGSEA. The CDR3 has 12 residues. V was shortened by 4 bases and J by 6 bases, with 13 bases between the two germline ends.